These 18 T cell receptor beta chains were all obtained from the same sample, sequenced in a study of beta chain features in type 1 diabetes. As every portion of the isolated RNA was reverse transcribed, the sequencing read expressed TCRB transcripts. Using immunoSEQ multiplex PCR, the repertoire was profiled, and TCRdb retains in-frame clones only, with some absent. This sample yields under 950,000 clones, of which roughly a sixth are seen a single time; 0.02% to 0.025% belongs to the top ten. Sequenced material: naive CD4+ T cells from blood. These receptors were obtained from a woman aged 18-29 years in good health.

This clone turned up a few times. The rearrangement links TRBV16 to TRBJ2-7; D not certain. CDR1 is KGHSY and CDR2 is FQNENV in the germline V gene. V shed 0 bases and J shed 0 bases, with 3 bases lying between them. The CDR3 has 13 amino acids. CDR3 region: CASSQSNSYEQYF. The CDR3 DNA sequence: TGTGCCAGCAGCCAATCTAACTCCTACGAGCAGTACTTC.

This clone was seen a few times. This chain links TRBV19 with TRBJ1-1; D ambiguous. The V end was cut by 5 bases, the J end by 5 bases, with 12 bases between. Germline V gene data show CDR1 as LNHDA and CDR2 as SQIVND (reference sequence). The CDR3 is 13 amino acids. The chain's CDR3 is CASSPPRRTEAFF. Written as DNA, the CDR3 is TGTGCCAGTAGTCCACCCAGAAGGACTGAAGCTTTCTTT.

The table lists this clone with a few counts. The chain recombines TRBV7-2 with TRBJ2-7, with D possibly being TRBD2 (6 bases). The length of the CDR3 is 13 residues. Trimming left V 5 bases short and J 4 bases short, with 12 bases between. CDR1 and CDR2 (germline): SGHTA, FQGNSA. As DNA, the CDR3 is TGTGCCAGCAGCACCGGGACTGTGTACGAGCAGTACTTC. It encodes CASSTGTVYEQYF.

The rearrangement links TRBV2 to TRBJ2-2; 7 bases are shared with TRBD2. The CDR3 is 14 amino acids. V gave up 10 bases and J gave up 5 bases; unmatched junction bases: 10. Germline V CDR1 and CDR2: SNHLY, FYNNEI. The DNA of the CDR3 is TGTGCCACCCGGACGGGACTAAGGACCGGGGAGCTGTTTTTT. As protein: CATRTGLRTGELFF.

There are a few counts of this clone. This chain connects TRBV25-1 to TRBJ2-3; D remains ambiguous. CDR3 length: 12 residues. Germline CDR1 MGHDK, CDR2 SYGVNS. Trimming cost V 7 bases and J 0 bases, with 5 bases left between them. In DNA, the CDR3 is TGTGCCAGCATGTCTAGCACAGATACGCAGTATTTT. Amino acid sequence: CASMSSTDTQYF. Combining the CDR3 with reference TRBV25-1 and TRBJ2-3 gives the whole variable domain EADIYQTPRYLVIGTGKKITLECSQTMGHDKMYWYQQDPGMELHLIHYSYGVNSTEKGDLSSESTVSRIRTEHFPLTLESARPSHTSQYLCASMSSTDTQYFGPGTRLTVL.

The chain recombines TRBV19 with TRBJ2-1, with 8 bases matching TRBD2. The CDR3 is 15 residues long. Germline loops: CDR1 LNHDA, CDR2 SQIVND (reference sequence). With 3 bases clipped from V and 9 bases from J, the junction kept 10 bases outside the gene matches. This CDR3 reads CASSMSGGPFSEQFF. The CDR3 DNA follows: TGTGCCAGTAGTATGTCGGGAGGGCCCTTTAGTGAGCAGTTCTTC.

Only a few counts were recorded for this clone. One end of the junction varies from germline; a read error may be responsible. The chain combines TRBV4-3 with TRBJ2-1; TRBD1 agrees at 7 bases. Germline CDR1 is LGHNA and CDR2 is YSLEER. CDR3 length: 14 amino acids. CDR3 DNA sequence: TGCGCCAGCAGTATCGTTTTCACAGGGGATGAGGAGTTCTTC. This encodes CASSIVFTGDEEFF.

The J gene is TRBJ2-1, the V gene TRBV19; 13 bases map to TRBD2. V shed 2 bases, J shed 7 bases, and the junction held 5 bases outside the gene matches. There are 16 residues in the CDR3. In germline, CDR1 is LNHDA, CDR2 SQIVND (reference sequence). CDR3 sequence: CASSISGLAGYNEQFF. DNA for the CDR3: TGTGCCAGTAGTATATCGGGACTAGCGGGATATAATGAGCAGTTCTTC.

The rearrangement joins TRBV6-5 to TRBJ2-7; either TRBD1 or TRBD2 may fit D (5 bases each). CDR1 and CDR2 (germline): MNHEY, SVGAGI. The ends were cut back, 8 bases at V and 4 bases at J, with 18 bases in the middle. This CDR3 comprises 14 residues. In DNA form, the CDR3 reads TGTGCCAGCTACCGAGGGGATTCATCTTACGAGCAGTACTTC. Amino acids: CASYRGDSSYEQYF.

Only a few counts were recorded for this clone. V usage is TRBV18 and J usage is TRBJ2-5; D might be TRBD2 (5 bases). The CDR3 contains 16 residues. The germline CDR1 and CDR2 sequences are KGHSH and LQKENI. V was clipped by 1 base and J by 1 base, with 13 bases between them. This CDR3 is CASSPLGGRPQETQYF. The CDR3 DNA reads as TGTGCCAGCTCACCACTTGGAGGAAGGCCCCAAGAGACCCAGTACTTC.

The rearrangement joins TRBV7-3 to TRBJ1-1; 7 bases agree with TRBD1. From germline, CDR1 is SGHTA and CDR2 FQGTGA. CDR3 length equals 13 residues. V was pared by 4 bases and J by 4 bases, with 3 bases of the junction left unmatched. The CDR3 spells CASSSDRSTEAFF. Here the CDR3 DNA reads TGTGCCAGCAGCTCGGACAGGTCCACTGAAGCTTTCTTT.

Only a few counts were recorded for this clone. V gene TRBV18 combines with J gene TRBJ2-5; D gene ambiguous. The V end was cut by 0 bases, the J end by 2 bases, with 10 bases between. The CDR3 covers 15 residues. The germline V gene has CDR1 KGHSH and CDR2 LQKENI. CDR3 loop: CASSPPTVSQETQYF. DNA for the CDR3: TGTGCCAGCTCACCACCAACTGTTTCACAAGAGACCCAGTACTTC.

This chain uses TRBV6-5 with TRBJ2-1, with TRBD1 identical over 7 bases. Unmatched junction bases numbered 4, after V lost 5 bases and J lost 0 bases. Germline loops: CDR1 MNHEY, CDR2 SVGAGI. This CDR3 has 15 residues. The CDR3 here is CASSRTGDSYNEQFF. CDR3 bases: TGTGCCAGCAGTAGAACAGGGGACTCCTACAATGAGCAGTTCTTC.

V gene TRBV19 combines with J gene TRBJ1-5; 8 bases line up with TRBD1. V trimming: 6 bases; J trimming: 6 bases; junction bases outside the gene matches: 4. CDR3 length: 13 residues. CDR1 and CDR2 from the germline V gene are LNHDA and SQIVND (reference sequence). The CDR3 loop is CASSSGGRQPQHF. The DNA of the CDR3 is TGTGCCAGTAGCTCAGGGGGCCGTCAGCCCCAGCATTTT.

The chain is built from TRBV5-4 and TRBJ2-1, with 7 nucleotides matching TRBD2. Germline CDR1 SGHNT, CDR2 YYREEE (reference sequence). Trimming took 3 bases from V and 3 from J; bases not matched to a gene: 3. This CDR3 comprises 14 residues. The CDR3 coding sequence is TGTGCCAGCAGCTCGACTAGCATCTACAATGAGCAGTTCTTC. This translates into CASSSTSIYNEQFF.

This clone has only a few counts. The V and J genes are TRBV7-3 and TRBJ1-1; 8 bases agree with TRBD1. V shed 5 bases, J shed 3 bases, and the junction held 2 bases outside the gene matches. The germline CDR1 and CDR2 sequences are SGHTA and FQGTGA. CDR3 size: 13 residues. In DNA form, the CDR3 reads TGTGCCAGCAGCCCGGGACAGGACACTGAAGCTTTCTTT. Amino acids: CASSPGQDTEAFF.

This clone was recorded a few times. V and J are TRBV9 and TRBJ2-3; 14 bases are shared with TRBD2. Germline values: CDR1 SGDLS, CDR2 YYNGEE. V lost 4 bases to trimming and J lost 8 bases; unmatched junction nucleotides: 9. The CDR3 has 16 residues. CDR3 sequence reads: CASSSPGTSGSRTQYF. DNA for the CDR3: TGTGCCAGCAGCTCTCCCGGGACTAGCGGGAGCCGTACGCAGTATTTT.

J is TRBJ1-2 and V is TRBV27; D is possibly TRBD1 (6 bases). V lost 3 bases, J lost 8 bases, and 22 bases lay in between. Germline-derived CDR1 and CDR2 are MNHEY and SMNVEV (reference sequence). This CDR3 region has 16 residues. The CDR3 region has the DNA TGTGCCAGCAGTTTTATCAGCCCCAAGGGGGGTTTCGGCTACACCTTC. This encodes CASSFISPKGGFGYTF.